These 24 T cell receptor beta chains share one sample of origin, sequenced in a study of beta chain features in type 1 diabetes. Expressed TCRB transcripts got sequenced, as all isolated RNA was reverse transcribed. Produced via immunoSEQ multiplex PCR; TCRdb's table is partial and in-frame only. The table lists some 230,000 clones, 9.6% of them singletons, with approximately 0.03% in the top ten. Sequencing input: naive CD4+ T cells from blood. These receptors were obtained from a woman between 18 and 29 years old in good health.

The V gene is TRBV5-5, the J gene TRBJ2-7, with 7 bases matching TRBD2. Germline V gives CDR1 SGHKS, CDR2 YYEKEE (reference sequence). The length of the CDR3 is 15 residues. The J segment lost 7 bases and the V segment lost 3 bases, leaving 13 bases of the junction unmatched. This chain's CDR3 is CASSSPRGGQREQYF. The CDR3 DNA reads as TGTGCCAGCAGCTCCCCGCGCGGGGGTCAAAGGGAGCAGTACTTC.

This clone was seen a few times. The chain links TRBV19 to TRBJ2-5; D is undetermined. Trimming left V 5 bases short and J 2 bases short, with 9 bases between. This CDR3 region has 13 residues. Looked up from germline, CDR1 is LNHDA and CDR2 is SQIVND (reference sequence). This CDR3 reads CASSWLQQETQYF. The DNA of the CDR3 is TGTGCCAGTAGTTGGTTACAGCAAGAGACCCAGTACTTC.

The chain couples TRBV9 to TRBJ1-1, with D uncertain. Germline loops: CDR1 SGDLS, CDR2 YYNGEE. This CDR3 spans 14 amino acids. V dropped 2 bases and J dropped 3 bases, with 11 bases sitting between them. CDR3 DNA sequence: TGTGCCAGCAGCGTGAGGGCCCGGGACACTGAAGCTTTCTTT. It encodes CASSVRARDTEAFF.

This clone was counted a few times. J is TRBJ2-1 and V is TRBV11-3; D is possibly TRBD1 (6 bases). The CDR3 is 15 amino acids. V was shortened by 4 bases and J by 4 bases, with 14 bases between the two germline ends. Per the germline V gene, CDR1 is SGHNT and CDR2 is YENEEA. The CDR3 DNA reads TGTGCCAGCAGCTCGCTAGCAGGGGCTTACAATGAGCAGTTCTTC. Its protein is CASSSLAGAYNEQFF.

The rearrangement joins TRBV2 to TRBJ1-5; 7 bases align to TRBD1. The V gene's germline CDR1 is SNHLY and CDR2 FYNNEI. This CDR3 comprises 14 residues. Trimming at V came to 4 bases and at J to 2 bases, leaving 2 bases not matched to a gene. The CDR3 nucleotides are TGTGCCAGCAGTGGGACAGGAGGCAATCAGCCCCAGCATTTT. This encodes CASSGTGGNQPQHF.

The CDR3 coding sequence is TGTGCCAGCAGCCCCCGGTACCAAGAGACCCAGTACTTC. Its protein is CASSPRYQETQYF. The rearrangement uses TRBV7-9 and TRBJ2-5; D not certain. From germline, CDR1 is SEHNR and CDR2 FQNEAQ (reference sequence). This CDR3 is built from 13 residues. Deletions cut 5 bases from V and 0 bases from J, with 7 bases between.

This clone occurred a few times. The V gene is TRBV9, the J gene TRBJ1-4, with 9 bases aligning to TRBD1. The germline gives CDR1 SGDLS, CDR2 YYNGEE. The CDR3 runs to 15 residues. V lost 0 bases and J lost 8; bases outside the gene matches: 5. CDR3 protein: CASSVGQGGTEKLFF. The CDR3 DNA reads TGTGCCAGCAGCGTAGGACAGGGGGGGACGGAAAAACTGTTTTTT.

Only a few counts were recorded for this clone. The chain uses TRBV7-6 and TRBJ1-5, with D perhaps TRBD1 (5 bases). This CDR3 is 15 amino acids long. The germline gives CDR1 SGHVS, CDR2 FNYEAQ. V was cut by 5 bases and J by 1 base, with 12 bases left in between. The CDR3 region has the DNA TGTGCCAGCAGCCCCTGGGGGGACAGCAATCAGCCCCAGCATTTT. As protein: CASSPWGDSNQPQHF.

The chain uses TRBV10-2 and TRBJ2-7, with 8 nucleotides matching TRBD2. This CDR3 is built from 13 residues. The ends lost 6 bases at V and 5 bases at J; junction bases unmatched: 6. The V gene's germline CDR1 is WSHSY and CDR2 SAAADI. CDR3 residues: CASSGTSYHEQYF. The DNA of the CDR3 is TGCGCCAGCAGCGGGACTAGTTACCACGAGCAGTACTTC.

This clone has a handful of counts. This chain joins TRBV5-6 and TRBJ2-5; 7 bases are shared with TRBD2. V shed 0 bases, J shed 2 bases, and the junction held 16 bases outside the gene matches. Germline values: CDR1 SGHDT, CDR2 YYEEEE. This CDR3 has 19 residues. The CDR3 is CASSLARLAAEGWQETQYF. CDR3 sequence (DNA): TGTGCCAGCAGCTTGGCCCGTCTAGCGGCAGAGGGTTGGCAAGAGACCCAGTACTTC.

This clone was observed a handful of times. The rearrangement uses TRBV19 and TRBJ2-5, with 12 bases lining up with TRBD2. This CDR3 contains 16 residues. The V segment lost 5 bases and the J segment 1 base; nucleotides outside the gene matches: 5. Germline lookup yields CDR1 LNHDA and CDR2 SQIVND (reference sequence). Here the CDR3 reads CASSATGLAGQETQYF. Here the CDR3 DNA reads TGTGCCAGTAGTGCCACGGGACTAGCGGGCCAAGAGACCCAGTACTTC.

This clone occurred a few times. The chain joins TRBV6-5 to TRBJ1-4; a weak D match, TRBD1 (6 bases). The germline V gene has CDR1 MNHEY and CDR2 SVGAGI. This CDR3 has 14 amino acids. With 5 bases removed from V and 8 bases from J, the gap between germline ends came to 15 bases. The CDR3 is CASSTSGDGEKLFF. CDR3 DNA sequence: TGTGCCAGCAGTACTTCAGGGGACGGGGAAAAACTGTTTTTT.

This chain links TRBV20-1 with TRBJ1-1; D remains ambiguous. V was clipped by 6 bases and J by 8 bases, with 13 bases between them. The CDR3 extends over 11 amino acids. Germline CDR1 DFQATT, CDR2 SNEGSKA (reference sequence). The CDR3 DNA is TGCAGTGCCCTGGGGTCGGGGGAAGCTTTCTTT. Residues: CSALGSGEAFF.

This clone was counted only a few times. The chain recombines TRBV19 with TRBJ1-1; D possibly corresponds to TRBD1 (5 bases). V lost 5 bases, J lost 4 bases, and 17 bases lay in between. Germline-derived CDR1 and CDR2 are LNHDA and SQIVND (reference sequence). This CDR3 region has 15 residues. The CDR3 loop is CASSLPTGLGTEAFF. CDR3 DNA sequence: TGTGCCAGTAGTCTCCCCACAGGTCTAGGCACTGAAGCTTTCTTT.

The CDR3 sequence is CASSLDRGGNQPQHF. The CDR3 DNA sequence: TGTGCCAGCAGTTTAGACAGGGGTGGCAATCAGCCCCAGCATTTT. The V and J genes are TRBV27 and TRBJ1-5, with TRBD1 matching 8 bases. V shed 2 bases and J 2 bases; nucleotides not matched to a gene: 2. Germline V gene data show CDR1 as MNHEY and CDR2 as SMNVEV (reference sequence). This CDR3 region has 15 residues.

In its sample, this clone was seen once. V and J are TRBV10-2 and TRBJ2-3; 8 nucleotides align to TRBD2. CDR1 is WSHSY, CDR2 SAAADI, per germline. The CDR3 loop spans 16 amino acids. The junction had 8 bases not matched to a gene; V was cut back by 6 bases and J by 0 bases. The CDR3 loop is CASSDTSGPSTDTQYF. CDR3 coding DNA: TGCGCCAGCAGCGATACTAGCGGTCCTAGCACAGATACGCAGTATTTT.

In its sample, this clone was seen a few times. V gene TRBV7-9 combines with J gene TRBJ1-5; 7 positions agree with TRBD1. Germline CDR1 reads SEHNR; CDR2 reads FQNEAQ (reference sequence). CDR3 length: 15 residues. V trimming: 1 base; J trimming: 7 bases; junction bases outside the gene matches: 7. CDR3 sequence: CASSLDRGSGQPQHF. For the CDR3, the DNA is TGTGCCAGCAGCTTAGACAGGGGATCGGGCCAGCCCCAGCATTTT. Drawing the rest from reference TRBV7-9 and TRBJ1-5, the complete variable domain is DTGVSQNPRHKITKRGQNVTFRCDPISEHNRLYWYRQTLGQGPEFLTYFQNEAQLEKSRLLSDRFSAERPKGSFSTLEIQRTEQGDSAMYLCASSLDRGSGQPQHFGDGTRLSIL.

This chain connects TRBV6-1 to TRBJ2-7; D possibly corresponds to TRBD1 (6 bases). Germline V gene data show CDR1 as MNHNS and CDR2 as SASEGT. Trimming pared 7 bases from V and 5 bases from J, leaving 21 bases between. This CDR3 is built from 15 residues. The CDR3 loop is CASTPGQSYRNEQYF. The CDR3 bases are TGTGCCAGCACTCCAGGACAGAGCTACAGGAACGAGCAGTACTTC.

This chain uses TRBV11-3 with TRBJ2-1, with 12 bases aligning to TRBD2. V shed 5 bases and J 4 bases; nucleotides not matched to a gene: 12. The CDR3 sequence is 18 residues long. The germline gives CDR1 SGHNT, CDR2 YENEEA. The CDR3 reads CASSQRVLAGGGYNEQFF. CDR3 sequence (DNA): TGTGCCAGCAGCCAGAGGGTACTAGCGGGGGGCGGGTACAATGAGCAGTTCTTC.

CDR3 in amino acids: CASSLVRQGSSPLHF. The CDR3 nucleotides are TGTGCCAGCAGCTTAGTGCGACAGGGAAGTTCACCCCTCCACTTT. The chain has TRBV7-9 and TRBJ1-6, with TRBD1 matching over 7 bases. The germline V gene encodes CDR1 SEHNR and CDR2 FQNEAQ (reference sequence). This CDR3 is built from 15 residues. Trimming took 1 base from V and 9 from J; bases not matched to a gene: 6.

The gene calls are TRBV28 and TRBJ1-2, with unresolved D. Trimming cost V 8 bases and J 5 bases, with 18 bases left between them. CDR1 MDHEN and CDR2 SYDVKM come from the germline V gene. This CDR3 is built from 14 residues. Written as DNA, the CDR3 is TGTGCCAGCGCCAGCCCCGGACTCAGTTATGGCTACACCTTC. Protein product: CASASPGLSYGYTF.

This clone was seen a few times. The CDR3 is CATSRGLAGGKYNEQFF. In DNA form, the CDR3 reads TGTGCCACCAGCAGGGGCCTAGCGGGAGGAAAATACAATGAGCAGTTCTTC. The chain recombines TRBV15 with TRBJ2-1; 11 nucleotides line up with TRBD2. The CDR3 contains 17 residues. The J segment lost 4 bases and the V segment lost 3 bases, leaving 8 bases of the junction unmatched. CDR1 and CDR2 (germline): LNHNV, YYDKDF (reference sequence). The whole variable domain, filled in from reference TRBV15 and TRBJ2-1, reads DAMVIQNPRYQVTQFGKPVTLSCSQTLNHNVMYWYQQKSSQAPKLLFHYYDKDFNNEADTPDNFQSRRPNTSFCFLDIRSPGLGDTAMYLCATSRGLAGGKYNEQFFGPGTRLTVL.

This clone showed up just a few times. The gene calls are TRBV15 and TRBJ1-1; TRBD1 is a possible D gene (5 bases). This CDR3 comprises 12 residues. V dropped 0 bases and J dropped 7 bases, with 6 bases sitting between them. Germline assignment: CDR1 LNHNV and CDR2 YYDKDF (reference sequence). The CDR3 spells CATSRDRVEAFF. CDR3 DNA: TGTGCCACCAGCAGAGACAGGGTTGAAGCTTTCTTT.

This clone came up a few times. The chain joins TRBV18 to TRBJ1-1, with D maybe TRBD1 (5 bases). This CDR3 has 16 amino acids. Germline V gene lookup returns CDR1 KGHSH and CDR2 LQKENI. The germline V and J ends were trimmed by 2 bases and 0 bases, with 13 bases remaining between them. Written as DNA, the CDR3 is TGTGCCAGCTCACCAGGGGGGTCCAGATTGAACACTGAAGCTTTCTTT. Its translation: CASSPGGSRLNTEAFF.